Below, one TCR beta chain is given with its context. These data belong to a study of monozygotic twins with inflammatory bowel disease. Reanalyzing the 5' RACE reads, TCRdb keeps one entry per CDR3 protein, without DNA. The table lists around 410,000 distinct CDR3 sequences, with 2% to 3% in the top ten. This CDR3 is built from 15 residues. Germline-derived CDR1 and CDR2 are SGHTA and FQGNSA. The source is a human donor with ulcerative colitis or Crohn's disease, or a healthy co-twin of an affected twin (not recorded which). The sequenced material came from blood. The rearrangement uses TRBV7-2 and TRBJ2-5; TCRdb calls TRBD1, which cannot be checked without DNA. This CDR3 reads CASSFGFSGAETQYF.